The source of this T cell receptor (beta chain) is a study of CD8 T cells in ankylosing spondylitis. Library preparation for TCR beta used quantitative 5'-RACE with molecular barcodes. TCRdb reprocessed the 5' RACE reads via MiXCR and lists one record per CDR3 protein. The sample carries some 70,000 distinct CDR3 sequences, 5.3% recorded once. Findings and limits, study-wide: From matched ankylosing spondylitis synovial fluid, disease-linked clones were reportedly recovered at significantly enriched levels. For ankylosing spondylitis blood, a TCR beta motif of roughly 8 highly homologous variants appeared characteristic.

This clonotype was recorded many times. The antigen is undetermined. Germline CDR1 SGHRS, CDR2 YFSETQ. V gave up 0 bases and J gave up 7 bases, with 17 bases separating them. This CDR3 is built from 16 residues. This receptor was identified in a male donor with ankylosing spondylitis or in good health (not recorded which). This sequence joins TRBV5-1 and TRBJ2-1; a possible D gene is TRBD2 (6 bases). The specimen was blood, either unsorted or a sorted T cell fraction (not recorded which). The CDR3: CASSLDSGGSLNEQFF. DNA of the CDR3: TGCGCCAGCAGCTTGGATTCCGGGGGTTCTTTGAATGAGCAGTTCTTC.